The source of this TCR beta chain is a study of blood T cells in healthy people across ages. The study, taken as a whole, reports: Expanded clonotype changes were possibly confounded by unknown donor CMV status.

CDR3 size: 12 residues. V was clipped by 7 bases and J by 2 bases, with 8 bases between them. Note on this clonotype: The antigen remains undetermined.

A sample-barcoded 5' primer and a J-beta primer mix were used in a second PCR of roughly 6 to 12 cycles. TCRdb processed the 5' RACE reads anew with MiXCR; each CDR3 protein has one entry. The repertoire holds about 640,000 distinct CDR3 sequences, 58% seen once, with more than 35% in the top ten. The TCR was taken from a man aged 55 to 70 in good health. What was sequenced was blood. The gene calls are TRBV12-3 or TRBV12-4 and TRBJ2-5, with D uncertain. This CDR3 reads CASTLGQETQYF. The CDR3, as DNA: TGTGCCAGCACCCTCGGTCAAGAGACCCAGTACTTC.